A selection of T cell receptor beta chains follows, all from one sample in a study of blood T cell repertoires in COVID-19. Sequenced by immunoSEQ multiplex PCR; TCRdb stores in-frame clones only, minus some. The sample lists under 65,000 clones; roughly 90% were seen once. Specimen: peripheral blood. The receptors shown here come from a human donor in a cohort sampled during active COVID-19. Each CDR3 is given with its conserved first and last residue. D genes are given only for firm matches. Only some rows state a clone size, as once, few, many or a class for expanded clones.

clone size	D gene	V gene	J gene	CDR3 protein	CDR3 DNA
.	.	TRBV2	TRBJ2-7	CASSENGLVHEQYF	TGTGCCAGCAGTGAAAATGGTCTAGTTCACGAGCAGTACTTC
few	.	TRBV21-1	TRBJ1-6	CASSQGSSYNSPLHF	TGTGCCAGCAGTCAGGGGAGCTCCTATAATTCACCCCTCCACTTT
.	TRBD2	TRBV4-3	TRBJ2-1	CASSRRTGRGNEQFF	TGCGCCAGCAGCCGAAGGACGGGGCGGGGGAATGAGCAGTTCTTC
.	TRBD2	TRBV24-1	TRBJ2-3	CATSDYSGRAADTQYF	TGTGCCACCAGTGACTATAGCGGGAGGGCAGCAGATACGCAGTATTTT
.	TRBD1	TRBV5-6	TRBJ2-5	CASSPPTGALTQYF	TGTGCCAGCAGCCCCCCCACAGGGGCCCTAACTCAGTACTTC
.	.	TRBV15	TRBJ2-2	CATSRDNRVTGELFF	TGTGCCACCAGCAGAGATAACAGGGTTACCGGGGAGCTGTTTTTT
once	.	TRBV29-1	TRBJ2-5	CSTDSTETQYF	TGCAGCACGGACAGTACCGAGACCCAGTACTTC
.	TRBD1	TRBV7-9	TRBJ1-1	CASRDTGAEAFF	TGTGCCAGCAGGGACACAGGGGCTGAAGCTTTCTTT
.	TRBD1	TRBV7-2	TRBJ2-7	CASRAGTGSYEQYF	TGTGCCAGCAGAGCCGGGACAGGATCCTACGAGCAGTACTTC
.	TRBD2	TRBV2	TRBJ2-7	CASSLGRDYEQYF	TGTGCCAGCAGCCTCGGGAGGGACTACGAGCAGTACTTC
few	TRBD1	TRBV28	TRBJ1-5	CASATGDSNQPQHF	TGTGCCAGCGCGACAGGGGATAGCAATCAGCCCCAGCATTTT
.	.	TRBV10-2	TRBJ1-1	CASSHRVYTEAFF	TGCGCCAGCAGCCACAGGGTATACACTGAAGCTTTCTTT
.	.	TRBV3-1/TRBV3-2	TRBJ2-1	CASSRVRYGEQFF	TGTGCCAGCAGCCGCGTCCGGTACGGTGAGCAGTTCTTC
.	.	TRBV6-5	TRBJ1-1	CASSPTGNTEAFF	TGTGCCAGCAGCCCGACAGGAAACACTGAAGCTTTCTTT
.	TRBD2	TRBV3-1/TRBV3-2	TRBJ2-1	CASSTGLAGYNEQFF	TGTGCCAGCAGCACAGGACTAGCGGGCTACAATGAGCAGTTCTTC
.	.	TRBV11-3	TRBJ2-1	CASSKGGGPHNEQFF	TGTGCCAGCAGCAAGGGGGGGGGCCCCCACAATGAGCAGTTCTTC
.	TRBD1	TRBV5-4	TRBJ1-6	CASTRDRAYNSPLHF	TGTGCCAGCACCCGTGACAGGGCATATAATTCACCCCTCCACTTT
.	.	TRBV11-2	TRBJ2-2	CASSLVTGELFF	TGTGCCAGCAGCTTAGTAACCGGGGAGCTGTTTTTT
.	TRBD1	TRBV28	TRBJ2-7	CASRETGGTYEQYF	TGTGCCAGCAGGGAAACAGGGGGTACCTACGAGCAGTACTTC
few	.	TRBV7-2	TRBJ1-5	CASSLAVTVNQPQHF	TGTGCCAGCAGCTTAGCGGTGACAGTTAATCAGCCCCAGCATTTT
.	.	TRBV28	TRBJ1-1	CASSPWTGGEAFF	TGTGCCAGCAGTCCCTGGACGGGGGGTGAAGCTTTCTTT